This T cell receptor beta chain was identified in a study of T cell responses to AZD1222 COVID-19 vaccine. Overall study results and limits: Of spike-specific TCRs, nearly half reportedly target regions left unmutated in variants.

Regarding this clone: Antigen specificity is unknown.

V lost 8 bases to trimming and J lost 5 bases; unmatched junction nucleotides: 6. The CDR3 is 12 residues long. CDR1 is SGHAT, CDR2 FQDESV, per germline (reference sequence). Clones were read by immunoSEQ multiplex PCR, and TCRdb kept only the in-frame ones, dropping some. The sample contains approximately 120,000 clones, approximately 85% of which appear only once. This chain connects TRBV11-1 to TRBJ2-7; TRBD2 matches at 7 bases. The material sequenced was peripheral blood, taken 28 days after the second AZD1222 dose. The receptor's source is an adult who received the AZD1222 COVID-19 vaccine. This chain's CDR3 is CASVGGGNEQYF. CDR3 DNA sequence: TGTGCCAGCGTTGGGGGGGGAAACGAGCAGTACTTC.